This TCR beta chain was identified during a study of T cells in Graves' hyperthyroidism and ophthalmopathy (dated by TCRdb to between 2018 and 2021). In terms of the full investigation: Peripheral blood samples were taken at initial diagnosis, before any treatment was given. After blood sampling, hyperthyroidism patients were treated with methimazole at a starting dose of 30 mg daily, and ophthalmopathy patients were treated with high-dose intravenous methylprednisolone. The study also compared thyroid tissue and blood T-cell repertoires from five or six Graves' hyperthyroidism patients. Whether ophthalmopathy could be predicted prospectively was tested in an independent validation cohort made up of roughly 20 hyperthyroidism patients plus 17 patients who later progressed to ophthalmopathy. The paper describes TCR Vbeta CDR3 sequencing of more than 120 peripheral blood samples, made up of about 40 ophthalmopathy patients, roughly 72 hyperthyroidism patients and 17 progressor patients. A discovery cohort of roughly 100 patients, about 40 with Graves' ophthalmopathy and about 58 with stable Graves' hyperthyroidism, was used to find distinguishing TCR V-J signatures. The 100 or so discovery patients were divided at random into training and test sets in a 7:3 ratio. The study at large found these results: No statistical method was used to set the sample size in advance, and investigators knew the group allocation. In validation, progression to ophthalmopathy was predicted by the model with about 70% sensitivity and under 85% specificity, a median of about 6.8 months before onset. A 13 V-J signature model separated ophthalmopathy from stable hyperthyroidism, with around 91% sensitivity and just under 84% specificity in cross-validation and 80%/75% in testing. Most expanded thyroid clonotypes (frequency above 0.001) were also detected in blood, suggesting blood repertoires may reflect thyroid immune responses.

Moderately to severely active disease, a Clinical Activity Score of at least 3, a NOSPECS grade of at least 4, and a duration under 3 months were present in ophthalmopathy patients. Any patient with an uncontrolled infection, another autoimmune disease, pregnancy or lactation was excluded. Diagnoses were based on clinical symptoms, serum thyroxine and TRAb, thyroid ultrasound and orbital computed tomography. Ficoll-Paque density gradient centrifugation was used to isolate PBMCs from about 10 ml of fresh peripheral blood. Trizol reagent was used to extract total RNA, and RNA quality was then checked on an Agilent 2100 Bioanalyzer. The TCR beta CDR3 regions were amplified from RNA transcripts. The first round of RT-PCR for the TCR CDR3 was performed with the HTBI primer set and the Qiagen OneStep RT-PCR kit. A second multiplex PCR round built the libraries, followed by size selection and purification. Sequencing of the libraries was done on an Illumina HiSeq2000 using paired-end 100 bp reads. The study's processing was this. SOAPnuke was used to process the raw data, throwing out any read that contained adapters or uncalled bases, had a mean Phred below 15, or lacked an exact constant-primer or identifier match. COPE v1.2.5 was used to merge the high-quality paired reads, and each unique nucleotide sequence was defined as a clonotype. MiTCR v1.1 was used to align clonotypes to the IMGT TRBV, TRBD and TRBJ reference segments. The analysis was restricted to V-J combinations with a frequency above 0.0001, which together covered over 99% of the repertoires. The TCS score was defined as F50 (clonal expansion) divided by E x V (chaos), with BLOSUM62-based TCRdist calculated between CDR3 peptides within each V-J. Welch's t-statistics and random forest reduced around 520 V-J features to roughly 13, which were used in a naive Bayes classifier (R e1071). TCRdb took the public reads, trimmed them with fastp at Q25, ran MiXCR for clone calling and kept in-frame beta chains. Rows merge per CDR3 protein into single entries with the most common DNA and genes. These V and J calls originate from TCRdb's pipeline instead of the authors' own analysis. The sample table records under 400,000 distinct CDR3 sequences; approximately 18% of these occur just once. The ten biggest clones cover about a sixth of the sample.

This clonotype was seen at least ten times. Its antigen remains undetermined. The sample holds no much larger clone one base away, and base qualities are not on file. CDR1 is given as MNHNS and CDR2 as SASEGT, both from the germline V gene. Including cysteine and phenylalanine, the CDR3 has 14 amino acids. CDR3 DNA only is kept here, 42 bases in frame from base 1. The junction shows trimming of 2 bases on V and 6 bases on J, plus 14 bases between the germline ends. The sample was blood. The V gene is TRBV6-1 and the J gene is TRBJ2-7, and perhaps TRBD2 as D gene, on 5 matching bases. This sequence was found in a woman aged 35 to 49 with Graves' ophthalmopathy. The nucleotide sequence is TGTGCCAGCAGTGAACGTCTAGTAGCGTCCGAGCAGTACTTC. This is translated as CASSERLVASEQYF.